This TCR beta chain was profiled in a study of T cell repertoires in cytomegalovirus infection. As for this clonotype: Its antigen is as yet unknown.

TCRdb redid the calling of the reads with MiXCR, one entry per CDR3 protein. The table records 450,000 to 600,000 distinct CDR3 sequences, 30% to 35% of them present only once. The sequence was obtained from a human donor in good health (CMV status not recorded). Some clones in this sample may be carry-over from other donors' samples. This material consisted of cultured PBMCs, taken from culture after CMV antigen stimulation.

This chain's CDR3 is CASSYFQGSGANVLTF. CDR3 bases: TGTGCCAGCAGTTACTTCCAGGGCTCTGGGGCCAACGTCCTGACTTTC. The chain has TRBV6-2 or TRBV6-3 and TRBJ2-6; perhaps TRBD1 as D (5 bases). Trimming pared 1 base from V and 0 bases from J, leaving 7 bases between. The CDR3 totals 16 residues. The V gene's germline CDR1 is MNHEY and CDR2 SVGEGT.